The entry below gives a single T cell receptor beta chain sequence along with its context. This specimen comes from a study of T cells in tuberculosis. In the study overall: Sequenced TCRs come from CD1B-GMM tetramer-binding T cells. The study's findings and limits: Some low-affinity tetramer-binding T cells may be absent from this sample.

Measured with immunoSEQ multiplex PCR; TCRdb has only the in-frame clones, and not every one. The table has 80,000 to 90,000 clones, more than 75% seen once. After thawing and overnight rest, PBMC were stained with GMM-loaded CD1B tetramer, viability dye and anti-CD3 for sorting. CD1B tetramers were loaded with Rhodococcus equi-derived C32 glucose monomycolate. CD14-expressing monocytes were removed from PBMC before cryopreservation and sorting. Trimming took 3 bases from V and 7 from J, leaving 13 bases between them. Looked up from germline, CDR1 is KGHSH and CDR2 is LQKENI. This CDR3 spans 15 amino acids.

The clonotype was recovered from an adult woman with latent tuberculosis. V is TRBV18 and J is TRBJ1-6, with a weak D call TRBD1 (6 bases). The sequencing input was CD1b-GMM tetramer-negative cells sorted from PBMCs. The CDR3 is CASSPGQLVNSPLHF. CDR3 nucleotides: TGTGCCAGCTCACCCGGACAGTTAGTCAATTCACCCCTCCACTTT.